This T cell receptor (beta chain) is from a study of OX40 agonist ivuxolimab in advanced cancers. As for the study in general: Patients were given ivuxolimab, an antibody that agonizes OX40 (CD134).

V lost 0 bases, J lost 5 bases, and 10 bases lay in between. The CDR3 totals 14 residues. The V gene's germline CDR1 is MNHEY and CDR2 SVGAGI. Produced via immunoSEQ multiplex PCR; TCRdb's table is partial and in-frame only. The table has some 54,000 clones, about 83% seen once. This receptor was identified in an adult with an advanced solid tumor such as melanoma, head and neck, liver or kidney cancer. The sample was CD4+ or CD8+ T cells sorted from blood, taken in a trial of the OX40 agonist ivuxolimab. The V and J genes are TRBV6-5 and TRBJ2-5; D unclear. The DNA of the CDR3 is TGTGCCAGCAGTTACTCGAAAGCAGGCGAGACCCAGTACTTC. It translates to CASSYSKAGETQYF.